These 28 T cell receptor beta chains share one sample of origin, sequenced in a study of early T cells in non-severe SARS-CoV-2 infection. TCRdb reanalysed the 5' RACE reads using MiXCR and keeps one entry per CDR3 protein. The sample contains 85,000 to 90,000 distinct CDR3 sequences, approximately 14% of which appear only once. Source material: whole blood. The receptors were sampled from an adult who was a healthcare worker with PCR-confirmed SARS-CoV-2 infection or an uninfected control (not recorded which).

J is TRBJ2-7 and V is TRBV7-2, with 9 bases that match TRBD2. In germline, CDR1 is SGHTA, CDR2 FQGNSA. Unmatched junction bases numbered 12, after V lost 3 bases and J lost 6 bases. The CDR3 sequence is 16 residues long. CDR3 nucleotides: TGTGCCAGCAGCTTTATGCTAGCGGGGCCCGGGGGCGAGCAGTACTTC. Protein sequence: CASSFMLAGPGGEQYF.

This chain uses TRBV7-9 with TRBJ1-2, with D unresolved. The CDR3 runs 12 residues. The V and J ends lost 5 bases and 3 bases respectively, with 7 bases between them. From germline, CDR1 is SEHNR and CDR2 FQNEAQ (reference sequence). CDR3 loop: CASSPEHYGYTF. The CDR3 DNA reads TGTGCCAGCAGCCCCGAACACTATGGCTACACCTTC.

This clonotype was seen many times. The chain employs TRBV7-9 and TRBJ1-1, with D unclear. The germline gives CDR1 SEHNR, CDR2 FQNEAQ (reference sequence). V was shortened by 2 bases and J by 2 bases, with 0 bases between the two germline ends. This CDR3 spans 11 amino acids. CDR3: CASSLNTEAFF. CDR3 nucleotide sequence: TGTGCCAGCAGCTTAAACACTGAAGCTTTCTTT.

This clonotype was seen a few times. The gene calls are TRBV18 and TRBJ2-3; D unclear. Trimming took off 5 bases at V and 6 bases at J, with 12 bases between the two ends. CDR1 and CDR2 (germline): KGHSH, LQKENI. This CDR3 has 13 amino acids. The CDR3 coding sequence is TGTGCCAGCTCAGACGGAGTGACCGATACGCAGTATTTT. This translates into CASSDGVTDTQYF. Looking up the rest from reference TRBV18 and TRBJ2-3 gives the full variable domain: NAGVMQNPRHLVRRRGQEARLRCSPMKGHSHVYWYRQLPEEGLKFMVYLQKENIIDESGMPKERFSAEFPKEGPSILRIQQVVRGDSAAYFCASSDGVTDTQYFGPGTRLTVL.

The chain joins TRBV6-5 to TRBJ1-2; 8 nucleotides agree with TRBD1. This CDR3 comprises 13 residues. Germline lookup yields CDR1 MNHEY and CDR2 SVGAGI. V shed 6 bases and J 5 bases; nucleotides not matched to a gene: 5. The CDR3 is CASRTGAGYGYTF. As DNA, the CDR3 is TGTGCCAGCAGGACAGGGGCTGGGTATGGCTACACCTTC.

The rearrangement uses TRBV28 and TRBJ2-3; a possible D gene is TRBD2 (5 bases). Looked up from germline, CDR1 is MDHEN and CDR2 is SYDVKM. Trimming took off 6 bases at V and 1 base at J, with 5 bases between the two ends. The CDR3 sequence is 12 residues long. The CDR3 here is CASREGTDTQYF. CDR3 sequence (DNA): TGTGCCAGCAGGGAGGGCACAGATACGCAGTATTTT.

The chain links TRBV5-1 to TRBJ2-2; 8 bases fit TRBD1. This CDR3 region has 16 residues. V shed 4 bases, J shed 3 bases, and the junction held 8 bases outside the gene matches. Germline V gene lookup returns CDR1 SGHRS and CDR2 YFSETQ. The CDR3 DNA is TGCGCCAGCAGCCCCGACAGGGGCCTTGACACCGGGGAGCTGTTTTTT. Amino acid sequence: CASSPDRGLDTGELFF.

The V call is TRBV4-2, the J call TRBJ1-1, with TRBD1 identical over 10 bases. The CDR3 is 14 amino acids. The trim removed 5 bases at V and 4 bases at J, leaving 4 bases unmatched. The germline V gene encodes CDR1 LGHNA and CDR2 YNFKEQ. The chain's CDR3 is CASSAGTGATEAFF. The DNA of the CDR3 is TGTGCCAGCAGCGCCGGGACAGGGGCCACTGAAGCTTTCTTT.

This clonotype occurred a few times. The rearrangement joins TRBV28 to TRBJ2-7, with 8 bases aligning to TRBD1. V lost 6 bases to trimming and J lost 3 bases; unmatched junction nucleotides: 10. Germline V gene lookup returns CDR1 MDHEN and CDR2 SYDVKM. The CDR3 consists of 15 residues. CDR3 protein: CASSRGTGADYEQYF. DNA of the CDR3: TGTGCCAGCAGCAGAGGGACAGGAGCAGACTACGAGCAGTACTTC.

This clonotype was counted a few times. This sequence joins TRBV5-6 and TRBJ2-7, with 8 bases that match TRBD1. CDR1 and CDR2 from the germline V gene are SGHDT and YYEEEE. The J segment lost 0 bases and the V segment lost 4 bases, leaving 3 bases of the junction unmatched. This CDR3 has 14 amino acids. CDR3 sequence: CASSQDRVSYEQYF. CDR3 DNA sequence: TGTGCCAGCAGCCAGGACAGGGTCTCCTACGAGCAGTACTTC.

The chain is built from TRBV28 and TRBJ1-6, with D perhaps TRBD1 (5 bases). Trimming shortened V by 8 bases and J by 7 bases, and 18 bases separated the two germline ends. CDR3 length equals 15 residues. Germline CDR1 is MDHEN and CDR2 is SYDVKM. Written as DNA, the CDR3 is TGTGCCAGCTGTTGGGGGGACCTCACCAATTCACCCCTCCACTTT. It is translated as CASCWGDLTNSPLHF.

This clonotype was counted ten times or more. V and J are TRBV28 and TRBJ1-3, with TRBD1 matching 7 bases. This CDR3 is built from 17 residues. Germline loops: CDR1 MDHEN, CDR2 SYDVKM. V shed 6 bases and J 7 bases; nucleotides not matched to a gene: 18. The CDR3 DNA is TGTGCCAGCAGCTCTACGCTCGACAGGGAGGGGAGGAACACCATATATTTT. Amino acids: CASSSTLDREGRNTIYF.

The chain has TRBV5-1 and TRBJ2-7; no firm D call. Trimming pared 1 base from V and 2 bases from J, leaving 7 bases between. Germline values: CDR1 SGHRS, CDR2 YFSETQ. The CDR3 has 13 amino acids. The CDR3 loop reads CASSLQVAYEQYF. The CDR3 DNA reads as TGCGCCAGCAGCTTGCAGGTCGCCTACGAGCAGTACTTC. The whole variable domain, remainder taken from reference TRBV5-1 and TRBJ2-7, is KAGVTQTPRYLIKTRGQQVTLSCSPISGHRSVSWYQQTPGQGLQFLFEYFSETQRNKGNFPGRFSGRQFSNSRSEMNVSTLELGDSALYLCASSLQVAYEQYFGPGTRLTVT.

This clonotype was observed a handful of times. The junction and the germline gene differ at one end; a read error may be behind it. The chain couples TRBV11-2 to TRBJ2-5; the D is unclear. This CDR3 has 11 amino acids. The germline gives CDR1 SGHAT, CDR2 FQNNGV. The CDR3 spells CASSSDGLRDF. CDR3 in DNA: TGTGCCAGCAGCTCGGACGGATTAAGGGACTTC.

This clonotype has more than one count but fewer than ten. The chain joins TRBV4-3 to TRBJ2-1, with 7 positions matching TRBD2. This CDR3 contains 15 residues. Germline loops: CDR1 LGHNA, CDR2 YSLEER. Losses at the gene ends were 4 bases for V and 2 bases for J; bases not matched to a gene: 5. DNA for the CDR3: TGCGCCAGCAGCCTATCTAGCGGAGCCTACAATGAGCAGTTCTTC. Protein: CASSLSSGAYNEQFF.

V and J are TRBV5-6 and TRBJ2-1; a weak D match, TRBD2 (6 bases). The CDR3 loop spans 16 amino acids. Germline V gene lookup returns CDR1 SGHDT and CDR2 YYEEEE. V was shortened by 0 bases and J by 8 bases, with 18 bases between the two germline ends. CDR3 DNA: TGTGCCAGCAGCTTGGAATGGAGGGTTGATGTCGATGAGCAGTTCTTC. It is translated as CASSLEWRVDVDEQFF.

This clonotype showed up many times. This rearrangement joins TRBV29-1 to TRBJ2-3; 9 bases fit TRBD2. Trimming took 0 bases from V and 6 from J; bases not matched to a gene: 13. Germline loops: CDR1 SQVTM, CDR2 ANQGSEA. The CDR3 is made up of 17 amino acids. The CDR3 nucleotides are TGCAGCGTTGAAGATCGGTTAGCGGGGGTCCTTAGGGATACGCAGTATTTT. Translation gives CSVEDRLAGVLRDTQYF.

The chain links TRBV11-2 to TRBJ2-7; D remains unclear. Trimming removed 5 bases at V and 6 bases at J, with 17 bases between. Germline V gives CDR1 SGHAT, CDR2 FQNNGV. The CDR3 is made up of 14 amino acids. CDR3 in amino acids: CASSGVVDEGEQYF. DNA of the CDR3: TGTGCCAGCAGCGGGGTAGTGGATGAAGGCGAGCAGTACTTC.

This clonotype showed up many times. At one of its ends the junction is not consistent with the germline gene, which may arise from a read error. The chain recombines TRBV7-7 with TRBJ2-5, with D unclear. The CDR3 runs 12 residues. CDR1 is SSHAT, CDR2 FNYEAQ, per germline (reference sequence). For the CDR3, the DNA is TGTGCTAGCAGCTCGTCCCAAGAGACCCAGTACTTC. This gives the protein CASSSSQETQYF.

This clonotype showed up just a few times. V usage is TRBV25-1 and J usage is TRBJ2-2; tentatively, D is TRBD1 or TRBD2 (6 bases each). There are 15 residues in the CDR3. Trimming pared 6 bases from V and 1 base from J, leaving 12 bases between. Germline CDR1 MGHDK, CDR2 SYGVNS. DNA for the CDR3: TGTGCCAGCAGGGAGGGGGATCGGAACACCGGGGAGCTGTTTTTT. It is translated as CASREGDRNTGELFF.

This clonotype was seen more than once but under ten times. The rearrangement links TRBV3-1 to TRBJ2-1; D gene uncertain. This CDR3 region has 15 residues. The V and J ends lost 5 bases and 0 bases respectively, with 11 bases between them. Germline CDR1 is LGHDT and CDR2 is YNNKEL (reference sequence). The CDR3 DNA reads TGTGCCAGCAGCTTAGCTCCAAGCTCCTACAATGAGCAGTTCTTC. This gives the protein CASSLAPSSYNEQFF.

This clonotype has only a few counts. The rearrangement uses TRBV27 and TRBJ2-3; 8 positions agree with TRBD2. V shed 7 bases and J 4 bases; nucleotides not matched to a gene: 4. The germline CDR1 and CDR2 sequences are MNHEY and SMNVEV (reference sequence). This CDR3 is 13 amino acids long. The CDR3 spells CASNGLASDTQYF. CDR3 DNA: TGTGCCAGCAACGGACTAGCCTCAGATACGCAGTATTTT.

This clonotype was observed a few times. The chain employs TRBV12-3 or TRBV12-4 and TRBJ1-1; D is perhaps TRBD1 (5 bases). This CDR3 has 14 amino acids. Trimming took 3 bases from V and 7 from J, leaving 15 bases between them. The CDR3 protein is CASSFRQGGHEAFF. The CDR3 DNA reads as TGTGCCAGCAGTTTTCGGCAGGGTGGACATGAAGCTTTCTTT.

This clonotype was seen a handful of times. This rearrangement joins TRBV20-1 to TRBJ2-5, with D perhaps TRBD2 (6 bases). Deletions cut 6 bases from V and 5 bases from J, with 16 bases between. Per the germline V gene, CDR1 is DFQATT and CDR2 is SNEGSKA (reference sequence). This CDR3 region has 13 residues. CDR3 protein: CSAAGNGGETQYF. Written as DNA, the CDR3 is TGCAGTGCGGCGGGGAATGGTGGGGAGACCCAGTACTTC.

The chain employs TRBV7-9 and TRBJ2-7, with TRBD2 identical over 9 bases. With 5 bases clipped from V and 2 bases from J, the junction kept 4 bases outside the gene matches. The CDR3 is made up of 14 amino acids. CDR1 is SEHNR, CDR2 FQNEAQ, per germline (reference sequence). CDR3 DNA: TGTGCCAGCAGCCGGCCTAGCGGGGCCTACGAGCAGTACTTC. Translated: CASSRPSGAYEQYF.

This chain joins TRBV3-1 and TRBJ2-6; 9 nucleotides agree with TRBD1. V lost 4 bases, J lost 1 base, and 5 bases stayed unmatched. The CDR3 sequence is 17 residues long. The germline CDR1 and CDR2 sequences are LGHDT and YNNKEL (reference sequence). The CDR3 sequence is CASSRPGTGSGANVLTF. For the CDR3, the DNA is TGTGCCAGCAGCCGTCCCGGGACAGGGTCTGGGGCCAACGTCCTGACTTTC.

This clonotype was detected many times. V gene TRBV28 combines with J gene TRBJ2-3; D not resolved. The germline V gene has CDR1 MDHEN and CDR2 SYDVKM. V lost 5 bases, J lost 3 bases, and 6 bases lay in between. CDR3 length: 12 amino acids. The CDR3 DNA follows: TGTGCCAGCAGTCCCGGGACAGATACGCAGTATTTT. Protein: CASSPGTDTQYF.

Details on this clonotype: At one boundary the junction diverges from the germline segment, which might be a read error. The chain employs TRBV7-7 and TRBJ1-3; D unclear. Germline V CDR1 and CDR2: SSHAT, FNYEAQ (reference sequence). This CDR3 has 16 residues. The CDR3 protein is CASSAGGPFSGNTIYF. The CDR3 bases are TGTGCTAGCAGCGCCGGAGGGCCCTTCTCTGGAAACACCATATATTTT.